This T cell receptor beta chain was sequenced for a study of regulatory T cells in long-lasting Graves disease. Stated time point: newly diagnosed GD, antithyroid drugs for less than 3 months. Extracted PBMC RNA gave rise to the TCR library. The TCR beta library used iRepertoire HTBI primers with Arm-PCR amplification of CDR3. MiXCR, applied by TCRdb to the multiplex PCR reads, yields one record per CDR3 protein. The sample includes a few hundred thousand distinct CDR3 sequences, approximately 15% seen only once; the top ten take about 7.8%. With regard to this clonotype: Antigen specificity is unknown.

Findings and limits, study-wide: Among persistent patients, a larger number of public clonotypes were shared (approximately 3,000) than among newly diagnosed patients (under 1,000).

V was trimmed by 6 bases and J by 0 bases, leaving 11 bases between them. The CDR3 runs to 13 residues. In germline, CDR1 is DFQATT, CDR2 SNEGSKA (reference sequence). A further study also used this sample, focusing on T cells in Graves' hyperthyroidism and ophthalmopathy. That paper adds: The HTBI primer set served for first-round RT-PCR of the TCR CDR3.

The V gene is TRBV20-1, the J gene TRBJ1-1, with D unclear. The source was peripheral blood mononuclear cells (PBMCs), collected at new diagnosis, from a patient treated with antithyroid drugs. This clonotype was obtained from a woman aged 40-49 years with Graves disease. CDR3 sequence reads: CSALRDMNTEAFF. Here the CDR3 DNA reads TGCAGTGCCCTACGAGACATGAACACTGAAGCTTTCTTT.